One and the same sample provided the 10 T cell receptor beta chains below, sequenced in a study of technical replicates of blood from four donors (dated by TCRdb to about 2017). The library was built by means of the immunoSEQ multiplex PCR assay. TCRdb took this table from immuneACCESS and kept in-frame rearrangements with V and J called. Such tables lack part of the clones; where checked against another copy, unresolved V genes explain under half of the gap, and the rest is unexplained. The sample records more than 80,000 clones, 95% of which are singletons. The ten largest clones represent 0.2% to 0.25% of the sample. Sequences were obtained from T cells isolated from PBMCs. The receptor source for this set is a human donor in good health.

The rearrangement uses TRBV6-5 and TRBJ1-3; no reliable D call. V was clipped by 0 bases and J by 0 bases, with 9 bases between them. CDR1 and CDR2 (germline): MNHEY, SVGAGI. The CDR3 is made up of 16 amino acids. This CDR3 is CASSYSGGASGNTIYF. The CDR3 nucleotides are TGTGCCAGCAGTTACTCGGGAGGCGCCTCTGGAAACACCATATATTTT.

Written as DNA, the CDR3 is TGTGCCAGTAGTCGCGGACTAGCGGGGGGTAACCCTTCATACAATGAGCAGTTCTTC. Translation gives CASSRGLAGGNPSYNEQFF. The rearrangement uses TRBV19 and TRBJ2-1; 14 bases are a match to TRBD2. In germline, CDR1 is LNHDA, CDR2 SQIVND (reference sequence). The ends lost 5 bases at V and 4 bases at J; junction bases unmatched: 13. The CDR3 sequence is 19 residues long.

The count of this clone is one. The chain couples TRBV2 to TRBJ1-2, with TRBD1 as a possible D gene (6 bases). This CDR3 spans 17 amino acids. Germline V gene data show CDR1 as SNHLY and CDR2 as FYNNEI. V lost 4 bases and J 3 bases, leaving 21 bases between the germline ends. The CDR3 region has the DNA TGTGCCAGCAGTGTGTCAGGGGCGGATGGTGGGGACTATGGCTACACCTTC. Translating gives CASSVSGADGGDYGYTF. Complete variable domain (other parts from reference TRBV2 and TRBJ1-2): EPEVTQTPSHQVTQMGQEVILRCVPISNHLYFYWYRQILGQKVEFLVSFYNNEISEKSEIFDDQFSVERPDGSNFTLKIRSTKLEDSAMYFCASSVSGADGGDYGYTFGSGTRLTVV.

The chain joins TRBV27 to TRBJ2-5; TRBD2 matches at 11 bases. The CDR3 consists of 15 residues. The germline V gene encodes CDR1 MNHEY and CDR2 SMNVEV (reference sequence). The V and J ends lost 5 bases and 3 bases, in that order; junction bases with no gene match: 5. CDR3 sequence reads: CASSPVAGGKETQYF. The CDR3 DNA is TGTGCCAGCAGTCCAGTAGCGGGGGGGAAAGAGACCCAGTACTTC.

The chain has TRBV7-2 and TRBJ2-3; 8 nucleotides match TRBD2. V dropped 1 base and J dropped 5; count of bases not matched to a gene: 11. The germline V gene encodes CDR1 SGHTA and CDR2 FQGNSA. The CDR3 is 17 residues long. The CDR3 nucleotides are TGTGCCAGCAGCTTAGTACTGCGGGGGGCCCTTCGAGATACGCAGTATTTT. It encodes CASSLVLRGALRDTQYF.

The chain employs TRBV27 and TRBJ2-7; D remains unclear. The CDR3 spans 13 residues. V was pared by 3 bases and J by 0 bases, with 6 bases between. Germline V gives CDR1 MNHEY, CDR2 SMNVEV (reference sequence). The CDR3 reads CASSFQDSYEQYF. In DNA form, the CDR3 reads TGTGCCAGCAGTTTCCAGGACTCCTACGAGCAGTACTTC.

This chain joins TRBV11-3 and TRBJ2-1, with TRBD2 identical over 10 bases. Germline values: CDR1 SGHNT, CDR2 YENEEA. The CDR3 consists of 12 residues. V lost 4 bases to trimming and J lost 12 bases; unmatched junction nucleotides: 3. The CDR3 here is CASSSLAGVQFF. The CDR3 DNA reads TGTGCCAGCAGCTCCCTAGCGGGGGTGCAGTTCTTC. The full variable domain, completed using reference TRBV11-3 and TRBJ2-1, is EAGVVQSPRYKIIEKKQPVAFWCNPISGHNTLYWYLQNLGQGPELLIRYENEEAVDDSQLPKDRFSAERLKGVDSTLKIQPAELGDSAVYLCASSSLAGVQFFGPGTRLTVL.

The CDR3 spells CASSEGAGVHRQYF. The DNA for the CDR3 is TGTGCCAGCAGTGAAGGTGCCGGAGTACATCGGCAGTACTTC. The chain recombines TRBV2 with TRBJ2-7, with D hard to call. V gave up 1 base and J gave up 9 bases, with 16 bases separating them. The germline gives CDR1 SNHLY, CDR2 FYNNEI. This CDR3 has 14 residues.

This chain links TRBV10-3 with TRBJ2-3, with a weak D call TRBD1 (6 bases). Trimming removed 11 bases at V and 5 bases at J, with 8 bases between. This CDR3 spans 10 amino acids. Per germline, CDR1 ENHRY and CDR2 SYGVKD. For the CDR3, the DNA is TGTGCCGCAGGGGTAGATACGCAGTATTTT. Translated: CAAGVDTQYF.

The rearrangement uses TRBV14 and TRBJ2-3, with D possibly being TRBD2 (5 bases). The germline V gene has CDR1 SGHDN and CDR2 FVKESK. This CDR3 is 13 amino acids long. Trimming cost V 4 bases and J 10 bases, with 15 bases left between them. The chain's CDR3 is CASSPFAGVAQYF. DNA for the CDR3: TGTGCCAGCAGCCCATTTGCGGGTGTGGCGCAGTATTTT. The full variable domain, with the rest looked up from reference TRBV14 and TRBJ2-3, is EAGVTQFPSHSVIEKGQTVTLRCDPISGHDNLYWYRRVMGKEIKFLLHFVKESKQDESGMPNNRFLAERTGGTYSTLKVQPAELEDSGVYFCASSPFAGVAQYFGPGTRLTVL.